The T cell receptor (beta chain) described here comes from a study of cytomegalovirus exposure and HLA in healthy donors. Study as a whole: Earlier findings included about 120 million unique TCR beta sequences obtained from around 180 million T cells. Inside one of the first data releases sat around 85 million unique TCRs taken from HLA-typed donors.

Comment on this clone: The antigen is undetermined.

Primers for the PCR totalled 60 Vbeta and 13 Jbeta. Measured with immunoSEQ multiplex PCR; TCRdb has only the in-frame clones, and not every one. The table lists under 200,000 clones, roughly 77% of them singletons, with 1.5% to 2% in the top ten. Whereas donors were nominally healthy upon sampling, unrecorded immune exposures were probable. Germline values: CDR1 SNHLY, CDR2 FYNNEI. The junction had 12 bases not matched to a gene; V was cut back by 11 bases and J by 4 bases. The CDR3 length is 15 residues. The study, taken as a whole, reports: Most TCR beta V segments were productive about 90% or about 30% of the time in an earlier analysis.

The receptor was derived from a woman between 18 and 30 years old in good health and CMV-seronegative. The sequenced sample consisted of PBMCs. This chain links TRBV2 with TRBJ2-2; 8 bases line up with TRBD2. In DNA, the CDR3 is TGTGCCGCGAACAAGGGTCTAGCGGGCACCGGGGAGCTGTTTTTT. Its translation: CAANKGLAGTGELFF. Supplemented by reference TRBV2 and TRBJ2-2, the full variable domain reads EPEVTQTPSHQVTQMGQEVILRCVPISNHLYFYWYRQILGQKVEFLVSFYNNEISEKSEIFDDQFSVERPDGSNFTLKIRSTKLEDSAMYFCAANKGLAGTGELFFGEGSRLTVL.